This T cell receptor beta chain originates from a study of shared clonotypes between healthy human individuals (dated by TCRdb to the early 2020s). Describing the broader study: A few men and a couple of women, aged 18 to 49 years, made up the cohort. Per donor, three plates each were used for CD4 naive and CD4 memory, two for CD8 naive, and one for CD8 memory. The study deeply sequenced blood TCR repertoires of five healthy adults to estimate repertoire size and the extent of clonotype sharing between individuals. Libraries were prepared and TCR repertoires were sequenced by different laboratories using diverse techniques, in order to increase sequencing depth and limit assay-specific biases. Between about 0.85 and 10 billion PBMCs per donor were obtained by leukapheresis. General findings and caveats noted by the study authors: Pairwise subsampling indicated that sequencing depth was expected to affect the degree of clonotype sharing among donors. Larger estimated clonotype richness was generally found for naive subsets than for memory subsets. Sampling was restricted to blood, and TCR repertoires in tissues likely differ from the TCR repertoires found in blood. Incomplete sequencing was indicated by rarefaction of sorted-subset datasets, despite the large sequencing depth. The genetic and exposure-history diversity represented was limited by the small number of donors. Clonotypes shared by all four sorted-subset donors showed higher generation probabilities than non-shared clonotypes. When several donors were compared, the shared fraction of clonotypes was about 5.2% for naive CD4, about 4% for naive CD8, more than 2% for memory CD4, and 0.35% to 0.5% for memory CD8.

Using the deep immunoSEQ assay, TCR CDR3 regions were amplified from genomic DNA by multiplex PCR. Genomic DNA extracted from each cell subset was distributed evenly over all wells of several immunoSEQ 96-well plates, and each plate served as one replicate. For sorted subsets, about 210 ng of genomic DNA, equivalent to roughly 30,000 T cell genomes, went into each replicate PCR. The purified libraries were quantified using a Qubit 3.0 fluorometer, sized with a Bioanalyzer 2100, and then quantified again using the KAPA Library Quantification kit. Every immunoSEQ 96-well plate was sequenced on a separate single-read 150-cycle Illumina NextSeq 550 flow cell. The study's own analysis went as follows. Because the immunoSEQ output included only junctional sequences and no quality scores, the filtering could not be the same as the filtering used for full-length reads. To assign V/J genes and CDR3, sequences were annotated using PyIR, a Python wrapper for IgBLAST v1.9, with IMGT germline references. Reads with weak V/J assignments (E-value above 1e-6), missing CDR3, stop codons, out-of-frame junctions, or ambiguous translated residues were removed. V3J clonotypes were defined as sequences sharing the same inferred V gene, J gene, and CDR3 amino acid sequence. To compute the percentage overlap between repertoires, the number of shared unique clonotypes was divided by the size of the smaller repertoire. Three approaches were used to assess repertoire richness: RTK rarefaction, the Chao1 estimator, and Recon v2.1 estimates of unobserved clonotypes. For all TCRbeta clonotypes obtained by the gDNA method from a few donors, generation probabilities were computed with OLGA. TCRdb obtained this table from immuneACCESS and retained in-frame rearrangements with V and J assigned. These tables miss some clones; where compared with another copy, unresolved V genes account for less than half of the shortfall, and the remainder is unexplained. V and J calls and clone size are as listed in that table; D and trimming were resolved from the DNA. Within this sample are around 550,000 clones, with around 95% of them counted one time only. The ten largest clones capture approximately 0.11% of the sample.

For the CD8 naive samples, CD45RO-negative cells were positively selected for CCR7, yielding a CD45RA+CCR7+ population from which TemRA cells were excluded. The donors were healthy, HIV-negative adults who had no recently reported acute infections or vaccinations. Every donor was a Caucasian adult living in Nashville, Tennessee, USA. Blood was obtained by leukapheresis, after which PBMCs were separated by Ficoll-Histopaque density gradient centrifugation and cryopreserved in liquid nitrogen vapor phase. Analytical flow cytometry was used to check the purity and quantity of every magnetically sorted T cell population. Genomic DNA was isolated from each sorted fraction and quantified by UV absorbance on a Nanodrop 2000c. Measured from the cysteine to the phenylalanine, the CDR3 is 14 residues long. Just CDR3 DNA is preserved here, 42 bases in frame from base 1. Per the germline V gene (reference sequence), MNHEY is the CDR1 and SMNVEV is the CDR2. Trimming takes 3 bases off V and 4 bases off J; junction bases not matched to a gene: 5.

A note on this clone: Its antigen is unknown. No much larger clone is present one base from it, and per-base qualities are unavailable.

The chain joins TRBV27 to TRBJ2-7; 8 nucleotides in the junction match TRBD1. The specimen sequenced was naive CD8+ T cells sorted from blood. What the cell subset or site label conveys for this sample: CD45RA+CCR7+. This sequence originates from a woman between 25 and 40 years old in good health. Here the CDR3 is given as CASSFGQGLYEQYF. The nucleotide sequence reads as follows: TGTGCCAGCAGTTTCGGACAGGGCTTGTACGAGCAGTACTTC.